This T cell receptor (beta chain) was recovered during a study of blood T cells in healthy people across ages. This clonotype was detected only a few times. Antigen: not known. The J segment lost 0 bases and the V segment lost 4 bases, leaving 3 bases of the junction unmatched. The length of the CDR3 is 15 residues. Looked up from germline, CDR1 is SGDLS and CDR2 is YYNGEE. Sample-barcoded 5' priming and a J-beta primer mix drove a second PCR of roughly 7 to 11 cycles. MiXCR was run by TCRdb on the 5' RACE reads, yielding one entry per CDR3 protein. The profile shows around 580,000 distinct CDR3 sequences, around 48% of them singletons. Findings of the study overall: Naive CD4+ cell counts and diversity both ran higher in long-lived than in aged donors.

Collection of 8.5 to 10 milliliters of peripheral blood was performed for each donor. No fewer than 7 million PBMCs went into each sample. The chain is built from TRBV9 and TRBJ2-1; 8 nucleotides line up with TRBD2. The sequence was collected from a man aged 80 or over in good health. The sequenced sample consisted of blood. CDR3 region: CASSNRGGSYNEQFF. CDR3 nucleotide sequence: TGTGCCAGCAGCAATCGGGGGGGCTCCTACAATGAGCAGTTCTTC.